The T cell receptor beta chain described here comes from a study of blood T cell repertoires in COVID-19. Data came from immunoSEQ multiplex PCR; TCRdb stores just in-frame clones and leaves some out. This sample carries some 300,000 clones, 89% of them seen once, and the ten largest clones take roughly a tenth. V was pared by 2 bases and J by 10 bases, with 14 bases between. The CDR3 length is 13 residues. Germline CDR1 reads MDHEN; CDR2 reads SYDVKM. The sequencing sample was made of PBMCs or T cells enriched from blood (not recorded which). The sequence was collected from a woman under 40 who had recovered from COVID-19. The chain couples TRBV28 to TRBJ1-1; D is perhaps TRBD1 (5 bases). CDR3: CASSLLRRGLAFF. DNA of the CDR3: TGTGCCAGCAGTTTACTCCGAAGGGGTTTAGCTTTCTTT.